What follows are 27 T cell receptor beta chains derived from one specimen sequenced in a study of radiation and T cells in renal cell carcinoma. Some clones are missing from TCRdb's copy, which holds only in-frame ones; the method was immunoSEQ multiplex PCR. This sample has roughly 100,000 clones, with 65% to 90% found just once. As to time point: baseline pretreatment blood. Described treatment: 15 Gy SBRT to primary tumor, nephrectomy 4 weeks later. The sequenced sample was blood, obtained from a patient whose treatment included radiotherapy and nephrectomy. The receptors stem from a man aged 45-65 years with renal cell carcinoma.

The chain employs TRBV5-4 and TRBJ2-3; D is unresolved. The CDR3 loop spans 13 amino acids. Looked up from germline, CDR1 is SGHNT and CDR2 is YYREEE (reference sequence). Between the trimmed V and J ends, which lost 4 bases and 0 bases, there was a span of 6 bases. For the CDR3, the DNA is TGTGCCAGCAGCCTCCATAGCACAGATACGCAGTATTTT. Its translation: CASSLHSTDTQYF.

In its sample, this clone was seen once. The chain has TRBV5-4 and TRBJ2-5, with 10 bases that match TRBD2. CDR1 is SGHNT, CDR2 YYREEE, per germline (reference sequence). The CDR3 runs to 17 residues. J was trimmed by 5 bases and V by 4 bases; bases with no gene match: 14. This CDR3 is CASSPDASGRAGETQYF. The CDR3, as DNA: TGTGCCAGCAGCCCTGACGCCAGCGGGAGGGCTGGTGAGACCCAGTACTTC.

This rearrangement joins TRBV27 to TRBJ1-2, with D hard to call. V lost 0 bases, J lost 0 bases, and 11 bases lay in between. CDR3 length: 16 residues. The germline V gene has CDR1 MNHEY and CDR2 SMNVEV (reference sequence). The DNA of the CDR3 is TGTGCCAGCAGTTTATCGCGCGACGGCCCTAACTATGGCTACACCTTC. It codes for CASSLSRDGPNYGYTF.

About this clone itself: Other DNA sequences of this sample code for an identical CDR3. This rearrangement joins TRBV6-5 to TRBJ1-1; no firm D call. Germline V gene sequence: CDR1 MNHEY, CDR2 SVGAGI. There are 13 residues in the CDR3. The V end was cut by 2 bases, the J end by 2 bases, with 6 bases between. CDR3 region: CASSYDLNTEAFF. The CDR3 coding sequence is TGTGCCAGCAGTTACGACCTTAACACTGAAGCTTTCTTT.

This clone was counted a single time. The chain carries TRBV5-1 and TRBJ1-2; TRBD1 matches at 9 bases. The trim removed 4 bases at V and 6 bases at J, leaving 4 bases unmatched. The CDR3 spans 13 residues. Germline CDR1 and CDR2: SGHRS and YFSETQ. CDR3 nucleotides: TGCGCCAGCAGCGCCCGGGACAGGGATGGCTACACCTTC. Translating gives CASSARDRDGYTF.

V usage is TRBV7-9 and J usage is TRBJ2-3; D uncertain. This CDR3 region has 15 residues. The germline V and J ends were trimmed by 5 bases and 2 bases, with 14 bases remaining between them. The V gene's germline CDR1 is SEHNR and CDR2 FQNEAQ (reference sequence). DNA of the CDR3: TGTGCCAGCAGCCTAATACTCAACCCCACAGATACGCAGTATTTT. It translates to CASSLILNPTDTQYF.

There are many counts of this clone. The V and J genes are TRBV18 and TRBJ2-2; D is unresolved. Trimming stripped 2 bases from V and 7 bases from J, with 11 bases between. The CDR3 covers 14 residues. Germline V gene lookup returns CDR1 KGHSH and CDR2 LQKENI. CDR3 nucleotide sequence: TGTGCCAGCTCACCAACCCGAATAAACGGGGAGCTGTTTTTT. Amino acids: CASSPTRINGELFF.

This clone occurred once. The chain links TRBV5-6 to TRBJ2-2; TRBD2 aligns across 10 bases. Germline CDR1 reads SGHDT; CDR2 reads YYEEEE. With 5 bases clipped from V and 6 bases from J, the junction kept 7 bases outside the gene matches. The length of the CDR3 is 15 residues. CDR3 DNA: TGTGCCAGCAGGCCTAGCGGGAGATACGCCGGGGAGCTGTTTTTT. Translation: CASRPSGRYAGELFF.

The chain couples TRBV29-1 to TRBJ2-5; the D call may be TRBD1 or TRBD2 (5 bases each). The CDR3 has 11 amino acids. Germline loops: CDR1 SQVTM, CDR2 ANQGSEA. CDR3 nucleotide sequence: TGCAGTGGAATCGAGGGGGAGACCCAGTACTTC. As protein: CSGIEGETQYF.

The sample holds a few counts of this clone. The J gene is TRBJ1-5, the V gene TRBV6-5, with D tentatively TRBD1 (6 bases). The CDR3 spans 13 residues. Trimming removed 5 bases at V and 4 bases at J, with 9 bases between. From germline, CDR1 is MNHEY and CDR2 SVGAGI. The CDR3 protein is CASSEQGNQPQHF. The CDR3 DNA reads as TGTGCCAGCAGTGAACAGGGAAATCAGCCCCAGCATTTT.

This clone was observed a handful of times. V is TRBV30 and J is TRBJ2-2, with 8 bases aligning to TRBD2. Trimming cost V 7 bases and J 6 bases; bases outside gene matches: 10. The CDR3 is 14 amino acids. Germline V gene lookup returns CDR1 GTSNPN and CDR2 SVGIG (reference sequence). The DNA of the CDR3 is TGTGCCTTCACCGGGACTAGTCCCTCCGGGGAGCTGTTTTTT. Its protein is CAFTGTSPSGELFF.

There are a few counts of this clone. The chain employs TRBV7-9 and TRBJ2-3; no definite D call. Germline assignment: CDR1 SEHNR and CDR2 FQNEAQ (reference sequence). The CDR3 runs to 14 residues. The V and J ends lost 5 bases and 4 bases respectively, with 13 bases between them. This CDR3 reads CASSQERWSDTQYF. DNA of the CDR3: TGTGCCAGCAGCCAAGAAAGGTGGTCAGATACGCAGTATTTT.

The chain has TRBV4-1 and TRBJ2-3, with unresolved D. Looked up from germline, CDR1 is MGHRA and CDR2 is YSYEKL. This CDR3 contains 15 residues. Trimming took off 3 bases at V and 0 bases at J, with 10 bases between the two ends. The CDR3 is CASSQGILSTDTQYF. The CDR3, as DNA: TGCGCCAGCAGCCAGGGGATCCTAAGCACAGATACGCAGTATTTT.

This rearrangement joins TRBV7-9 to TRBJ2-4; TRBD1 matches at 11 bases. J gave up 3 bases and V 4 bases, and 5 bases lay outside the gene matches. This CDR3 is built from 16 residues. Germline CDR1 and CDR2: SEHNR and FQNEAQ (reference sequence). CDR3 amino acids: CASSWGQGVLKNIQYF. In nucleotides, the CDR3 is TGTGCCAGCAGCTGGGGACAGGGGGTCCTCAAAAACATTCAGTACTTC.

V gene TRBV15 combines with J gene TRBJ2-1; 9 nucleotides agree with TRBD1. The CDR3 is 16 amino acids. V lost 3 bases to trimming and J lost 6 bases; unmatched junction nucleotides: 9. The germline V gene has CDR1 LNHNV and CDR2 YYDKDF (reference sequence). CDR3 in amino acids: CATSRAGTGRPNEQFF. In DNA, the CDR3 is TGTGCCACCAGCAGGGCCGGGACAGGGCGCCCCAATGAGCAGTTCTTC.

J is TRBJ1-2 and V is TRBV30; 7 nucleotides agree with TRBD1. V dropped 7 bases and J dropped 4; count of bases not matched to a gene: 6. The CDR3 has 12 residues. Germline V gene data show CDR1 as GTSNPN and CDR2 as SVGIG (reference sequence). The CDR3 is CAYRQGPYGYTF. CDR3 sequence (DNA): TGTGCCTACCGACAGGGACCCTATGGCTACACCTTC.

This rearrangement joins TRBV10-3 to TRBJ2-5, with TRBD2 matching over 8 bases. The CDR3 totals 14 residues. The trim removed 4 bases at V and 3 bases at J, leaving 4 bases unmatched. The germline CDR1 and CDR2 sequences are ENHRY and SYGVKD. CDR3 DNA: TGTGCCATCAGTGCGCGGGGGGCCGAAGAGACCCAGTACTTC. Translated, it gives CAISARGAEETQYF.

This sequence joins TRBV5-1 and TRBJ2-5; no firm D call. The V and J ends lost 3 bases and 1 base respectively, with 7 bases between them. Per germline, CDR1 SGHRS and CDR2 YFSETQ. The CDR3 length is 13 residues. The CDR3 spells CASSYGFQETQYF. CDR3 in DNA: TGCGCCAGCAGCTACGGTTTCCAAGAGACCCAGTACTTC.

The chain carries TRBV5-3 and TRBJ2-7, with TRBD1 matching 9 bases. TRBV5-3 is an ORF, with its function uncertain. V shed 9 bases, J shed 2 bases, and the junction held 6 bases outside the gene matches. CDR3 length: 13 residues. CDR3 sequence reads: CATLRDRAYEQYF. The CDR3, as DNA: TGTGCCACCCTCCGGGACAGGGCCTACGAGCAGTACTTC.

The V gene is TRBV4-1, the J gene TRBJ2-3; no definite D call. The germline CDR1 and CDR2 sequences are MGHRA and YSYEKL. This CDR3 is 14 amino acids long. V was cut by 5 bases and J by 3 bases, with 12 bases left in between. DNA for the CDR3: TGCGCCAGCAGCTGGCAGGTTGAAACAGATACGCAGTATTTT. Its translation is CASSWQVETDTQYF.

This clone has only a few counts. Here the CDR3 DNA reads TGTGCCAGCACCTGGGGAGGTTCGGACTCGGATGGCTACACCTTC. Encoded protein: CASTWGGSDSDGYTF. The chain uses TRBV6-6 and TRBJ1-2; no definite D call. The CDR3 consists of 15 residues. Trimming cost V 7 bases and J 6 bases, with 21 bases left between them. From germline, CDR1 is MNHNY and CDR2 SVGAGI (reference sequence).

The J gene is TRBJ1-2, the V gene TRBV7-9, with D unresolved. Trimming left V 1 base short and J 5 bases short, with 11 bases between. This CDR3 region has 14 residues. Germline lookup yields CDR1 SEHNR and CDR2 FQNEAQ (reference sequence). The CDR3 region is CASSLVGRDYGYTF. CDR3 nucleotides: TGTGCCAGCAGCTTAGTTGGCAGAGATTATGGCTACACCTTC.

As DNA, the CDR3 is TGTGCCAGCAGTGTGAGGGTTTTGAACACTGAAGCTTTCTTT. It translates to CASSVRVLNTEAFF. The chain recombines TRBV2 with TRBJ1-1, with unresolved D. Germline assignment: CDR1 SNHLY and CDR2 FYNNEI. This CDR3 region has 14 residues. The ends were cut back, 4 bases at V and 0 bases at J, with 9 bases in the middle. The full variable domain, rest sourced from reference TRBV2 and TRBJ1-1, is EPEVTQTPSHQVTQMGQEVILRCVPISNHLYFYWYRQILGQKVEFLVSFYNNEISEKSEIFDDQFSVERPDGSNFTLKIRSTKLEDSAMYFCASSVRVLNTEAFFGQGTRLTVV.

The chain couples TRBV7-3 to TRBJ2-5, with D possibly matching TRBD1 (6 bases). Deletions cut 5 bases from V and 1 base from J, with 8 bases between. The CDR3 is 13 amino acids. The V gene's germline CDR1 is SGHTA and CDR2 FQGTGA. The CDR3, as DNA: TGTGCCAGCAGCAGACAGGTCCAAGAGACCCAGTACTTC. Its translation: CASSRQVQETQYF. Variable domain in full (rest from reference TRBV7-3 and TRBJ2-5): GAGVSQTPSNKVTEKGKYVELRCDPISGHTALYWYRQSLGQGPEFLIYFQGTGAADDSGLPNDRFFAVRPEGSVSTLKIQRTERGDSAVYLCASSRQVQETQYFGPGTRLLVL.

This clone showed up just once. The chain uses TRBV6-6 and TRBJ2-7; 7 bases align to TRBD1. This CDR3 contains 14 residues. The V and J ends lost 6 bases and 0 bases, in that order; junction bases with no gene match: 5. CDR1 MNHNY and CDR2 SVGAGI come from the germline V gene (reference sequence). DNA for the CDR3: TGTGCCAGCAGAGGACAGGAAATCTCCTACGAGCAGTACTTC. Translating it yields CASRGQEISYEQYF.

The chain has TRBV9 and TRBJ2-3, with a possible D match to TRBD2 (5 bases). The V end lost 0 bases, the J end lost 2 bases, and 13 bases lay between the germline ends. CDR1 is SGDLS and CDR2 is YYNGEE in the germline V gene. This CDR3 is 16 amino acids long. The CDR3 sequence: CASSVGLALDTDTQYF. The CDR3 DNA follows: TGTGCCAGCAGCGTAGGGCTAGCCCTTGACACAGATACGCAGTATTTT.

The chain has TRBV18 and TRBJ2-7; 7 bases align to TRBD1. The germline V gene has CDR1 KGHSH and CDR2 LQKENI. The CDR3 runs to 14 residues. The ends lost 0 bases at V and 6 bases at J; junction bases unmatched: 5. CDR3: CASSPPKTGAEQYF. The CDR3 DNA reads as TGTGCCAGCTCACCACCGAAAACAGGGGCCGAGCAGTACTTC.